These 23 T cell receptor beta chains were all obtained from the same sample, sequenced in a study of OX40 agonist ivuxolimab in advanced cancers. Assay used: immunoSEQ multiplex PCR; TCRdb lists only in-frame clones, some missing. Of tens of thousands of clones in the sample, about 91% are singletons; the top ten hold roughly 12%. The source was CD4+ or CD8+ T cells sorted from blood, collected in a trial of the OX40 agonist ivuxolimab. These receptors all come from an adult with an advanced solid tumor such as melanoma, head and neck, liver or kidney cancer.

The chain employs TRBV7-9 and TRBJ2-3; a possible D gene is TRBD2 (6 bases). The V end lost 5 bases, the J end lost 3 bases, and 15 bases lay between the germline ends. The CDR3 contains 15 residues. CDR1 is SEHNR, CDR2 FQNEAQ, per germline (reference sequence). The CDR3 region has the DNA TGTGCCAGCAGCCCAGCGGAGGGGAGGACAGATACGCAGTATTTT. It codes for CASSPAEGRTDTQYF.

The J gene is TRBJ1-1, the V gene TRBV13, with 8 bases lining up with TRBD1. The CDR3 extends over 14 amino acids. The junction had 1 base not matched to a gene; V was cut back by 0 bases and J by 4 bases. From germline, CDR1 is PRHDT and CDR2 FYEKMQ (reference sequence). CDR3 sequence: CASSLGDRVTEAFF. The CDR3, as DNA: TGTGCCAGCAGCTTAGGGGACAGGGTCACTGAAGCTTTCTTT.

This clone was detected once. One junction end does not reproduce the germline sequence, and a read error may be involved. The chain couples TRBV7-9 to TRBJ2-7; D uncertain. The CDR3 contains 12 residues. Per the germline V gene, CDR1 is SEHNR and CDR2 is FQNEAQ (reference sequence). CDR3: CASSTEGRSAHF. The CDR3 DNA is TGTGCCAGCAGCACCGAAGGGCGCTCCGCCCACTTC.

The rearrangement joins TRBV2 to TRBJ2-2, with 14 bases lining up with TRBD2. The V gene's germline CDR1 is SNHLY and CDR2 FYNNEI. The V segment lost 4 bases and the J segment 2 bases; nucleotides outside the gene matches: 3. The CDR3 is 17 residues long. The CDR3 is CASSGGLAGANTGELFF. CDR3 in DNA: TGTGCCAGCAGTGGGGGACTAGCGGGGGCCAACACCGGGGAGCTGTTTTTT.

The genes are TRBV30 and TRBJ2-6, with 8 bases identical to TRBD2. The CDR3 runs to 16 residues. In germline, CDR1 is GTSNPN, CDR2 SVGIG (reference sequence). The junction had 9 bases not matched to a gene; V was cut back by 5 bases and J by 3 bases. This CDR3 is CAWVGGGQVGANVLTF. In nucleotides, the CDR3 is TGTGCCTGGGTCGGCGGGGGGCAAGTTGGGGCCAACGTCCTGACTTTC.

The CDR3 DNA sequence: TGTGCCAGCAGCTCCGGGTGGGGGGCACGCGAGCAGTACTTC. This codes for CASSSGWGAREQYF. The chain recombines TRBV9 with TRBJ2-7; D could derive from TRBD1 or TRBD2 (6 bases each). The CDR3 totals 14 residues. From germline, CDR1 is SGDLS and CDR2 YYNGEE. The ends were cut back, 4 bases at V and 6 bases at J, with 17 bases in the middle.

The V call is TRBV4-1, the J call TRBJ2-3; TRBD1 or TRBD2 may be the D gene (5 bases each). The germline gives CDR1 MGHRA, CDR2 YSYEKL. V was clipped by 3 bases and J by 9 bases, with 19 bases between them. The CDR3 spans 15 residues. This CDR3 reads CASSQVGPSRGTQYF. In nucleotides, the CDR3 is TGCGCCAGCAGCCAGGTAGGACCGAGCCGGGGCACGCAGTATTTT.

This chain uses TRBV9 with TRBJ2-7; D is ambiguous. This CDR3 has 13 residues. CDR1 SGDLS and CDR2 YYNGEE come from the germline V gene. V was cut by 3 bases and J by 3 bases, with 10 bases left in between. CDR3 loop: CASSAPPHYEQYF. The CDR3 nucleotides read TGTGCCAGCAGCGCTCCACCCCACTACGAGCAGTACTTC.

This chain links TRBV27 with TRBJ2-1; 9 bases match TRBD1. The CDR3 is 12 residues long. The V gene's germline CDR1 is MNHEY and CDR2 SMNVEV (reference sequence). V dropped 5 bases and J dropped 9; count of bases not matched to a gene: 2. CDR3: CASSQGQGEQFF. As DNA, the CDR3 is TGTGCCAGCAGTCAGGGACAGGGTGAGCAGTTCTTC.

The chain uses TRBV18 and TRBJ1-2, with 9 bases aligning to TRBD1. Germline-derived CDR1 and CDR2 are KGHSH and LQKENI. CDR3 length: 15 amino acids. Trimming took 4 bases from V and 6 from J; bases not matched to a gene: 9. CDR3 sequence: CASSRDRAEPNGYTF. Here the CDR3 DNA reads TGTGCCAGCTCACGGGACAGGGCAGAGCCGAATGGCTACACCTTC.

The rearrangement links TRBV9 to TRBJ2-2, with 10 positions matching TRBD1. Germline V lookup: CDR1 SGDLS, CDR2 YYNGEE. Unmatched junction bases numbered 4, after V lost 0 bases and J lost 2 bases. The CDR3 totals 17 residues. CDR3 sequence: CASSVAKTGGNTGELFF. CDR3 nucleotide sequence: TGTGCCAGCAGCGTAGCCAAGACAGGGGGCAACACCGGGGAGCTGTTTTTT.

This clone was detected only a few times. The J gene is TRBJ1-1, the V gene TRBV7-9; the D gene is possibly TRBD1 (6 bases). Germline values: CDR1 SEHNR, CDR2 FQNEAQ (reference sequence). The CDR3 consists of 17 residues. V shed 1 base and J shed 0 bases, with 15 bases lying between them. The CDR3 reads CASSLEGRTELNTEAFF. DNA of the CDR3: TGTGCCAGCAGCTTAGAAGGTCGGACAGAGTTGAACACTGAAGCTTTCTTT.

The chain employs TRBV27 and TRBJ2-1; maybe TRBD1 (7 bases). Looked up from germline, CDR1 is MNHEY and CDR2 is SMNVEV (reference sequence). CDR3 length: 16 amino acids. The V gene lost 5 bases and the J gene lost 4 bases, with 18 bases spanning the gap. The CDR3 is CASSPLAGGSYNEQFF. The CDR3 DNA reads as TGTGCCAGCAGTCCCTTGGCAGGGGGGTCTTACAATGAGCAGTTCTTC.

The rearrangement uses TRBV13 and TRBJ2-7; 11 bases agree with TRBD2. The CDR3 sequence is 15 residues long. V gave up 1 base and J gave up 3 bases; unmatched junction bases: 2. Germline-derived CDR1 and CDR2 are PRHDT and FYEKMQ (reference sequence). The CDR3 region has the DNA TGTGCCAGCAGCTTAGAACTAGCGGGAGTCTACGAGCAGTACTTC. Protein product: CASSLELAGVYEQYF.

The DNA of the CDR3 is TGTGCCAGCAGCCTTAGGGGGGGAAGAGGCTACACCTTC. This translates into CASSLRGGRGYTF. The rearrangement uses TRBV7-8 and TRBJ1-2, with D maybe TRBD1 (6 bases). The germline V gene encodes CDR1 SGHVS and CDR2 FQNEAQ. CDR3 length equals 13 residues. With 5 bases removed from V and 8 bases from J, the gap between germline ends came to 15 bases.

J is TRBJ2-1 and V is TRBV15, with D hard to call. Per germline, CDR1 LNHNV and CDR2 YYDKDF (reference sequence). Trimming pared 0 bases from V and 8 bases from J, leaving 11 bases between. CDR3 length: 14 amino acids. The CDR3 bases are TGTGCCACCAGCAGAGATCTGTCCGGTGATGAGCAGTTCTTC. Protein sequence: CATSRDLSGDEQFF. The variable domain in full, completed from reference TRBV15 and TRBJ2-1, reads DAMVIQNPRYQVTQFGKPVTLSCSQTLNHNVMYWYQQKSSQAPKLLFHYYDKDFNNEADTPDNFQSRRPNTSFCFLDIRSPGLGDTAMYLCATSRDLSGDEQFFGPGTRLTVL.

This CDR3 reads CASSLDPGGFGNEQYF. CDR3 sequence (DNA): TGTGCCAGCAGCTTAGACCCCGGGGGGTTTGGGAACGAGCAGTACTTC. V is TRBV27 and J is TRBJ2-7; the match to TRBD2 covers 7 bases. After removal of 6 bases from V and 5 bases from J, the junction contained 16 bases not matched to a gene. Germline CDR1 MNHEY, CDR2 SMNVEV (reference sequence). The CDR3 extends over 16 amino acids.

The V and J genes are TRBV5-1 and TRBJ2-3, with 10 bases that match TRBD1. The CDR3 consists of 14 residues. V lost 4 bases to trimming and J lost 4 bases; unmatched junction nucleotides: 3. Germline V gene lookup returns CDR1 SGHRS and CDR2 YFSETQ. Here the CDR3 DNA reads TGCGCCAGCAGCGACGGGACAGGGGCAGATACGCAGTATTTT. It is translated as CASSDGTGADTQYF.

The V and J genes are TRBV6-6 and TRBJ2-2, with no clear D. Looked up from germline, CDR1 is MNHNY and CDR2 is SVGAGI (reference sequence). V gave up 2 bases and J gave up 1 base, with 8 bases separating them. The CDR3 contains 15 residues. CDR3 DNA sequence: TGTGCCAGCAGTTACGAACCCGAGAACACCGGGGAGCTGTTTTTT. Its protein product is CASSYEPENTGELFF.

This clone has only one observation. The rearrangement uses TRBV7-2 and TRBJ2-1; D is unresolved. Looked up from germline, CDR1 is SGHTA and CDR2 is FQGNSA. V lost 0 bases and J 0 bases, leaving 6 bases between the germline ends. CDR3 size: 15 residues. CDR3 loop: CASSLAPDSYNEQFF. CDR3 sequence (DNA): TGTGCCAGCAGCTTAGCGCCGGACTCCTACAATGAGCAGTTCTTC.

The DNA for the CDR3 is TGTGCCAGCAGTGGGACAGGGGTTGAAAAACTGTTTTTT. It codes for CASSGTGVEKLFF. The chain is built from TRBV6-1 and TRBJ1-4, with TRBD1 matching over 9 bases. The CDR3 is made up of 13 amino acids. V gave up 4 bases and J gave up 7 bases; unmatched junction bases: 1. Germline CDR1 is MNHNS and CDR2 is SASEGT.

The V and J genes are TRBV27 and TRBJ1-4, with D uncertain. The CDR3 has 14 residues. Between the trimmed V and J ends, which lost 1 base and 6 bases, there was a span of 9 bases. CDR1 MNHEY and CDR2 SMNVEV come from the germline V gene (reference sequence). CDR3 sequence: CASSLFGGHEKLFF. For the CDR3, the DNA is TGTGCCAGCAGTTTATTTGGCGGACATGAAAAACTGTTTTTT. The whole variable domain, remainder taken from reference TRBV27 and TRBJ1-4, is EAQVTQNPRYLITVTGKKLTVTCSQNMNHEYMSWYRQDPGLGLRQIYYSMNVEVTDKGDVPEGYKVSRKEKRNFPLILESPSPNQTSLYFCASSLFGGHEKLFFGSGTQLSVL.

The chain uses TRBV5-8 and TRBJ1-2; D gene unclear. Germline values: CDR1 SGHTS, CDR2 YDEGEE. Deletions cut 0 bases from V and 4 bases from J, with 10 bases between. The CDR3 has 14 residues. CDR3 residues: CASSLGTTFYGYTF. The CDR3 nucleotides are TGTGCCAGCAGCTTGGGGACGACCTTCTATGGCTACACCTTC. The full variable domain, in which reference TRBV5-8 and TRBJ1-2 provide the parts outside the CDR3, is EAGVTQSPTHLIKTRGQQATLRCSPISGHTSVYWYQQALGLGLQFLLWYDEGEERNRGNFPPRFSGRQFPNYSSELNVNALELEDSALYLCASSLGTTFYGYTFGSGTRLTVV.